Each of the 2 T cell receptor beta chains below was sequenced from the same sample in a study of blood T cell repertoires in COVID-19. Measured with immunoSEQ multiplex PCR; TCRdb has only the in-frame clones, and not every one. The repertoire holds some 330,000 clones, with approximately 90% as singletons. Sequenced: peripheral blood. All receptors derive from a woman aged 45-65 years with active or convalescent COVID-19.

The rearrangement uses TRBV3-1 (or the pseudogene TRBV3-2) and TRBJ1-2; tentative D call: TRBD1 (6 bases). This CDR3 is built from 14 residues. Trimming removed 3 bases at V and 8 bases at J, with 16 bases between. From germline, CDR1 is LGHDT and CDR2 YNNKEL (reference sequence). CDR3 sequence (DNA): TGTGCCAGCAGCCATTTAGCAGGGGCGGAAGGCTACACCTTC. Its translation is CASSHLAGAEGYTF.

The rearrangement links TRBV21-1 to TRBJ2-3; the table gives TRBD2 as D, unverified against the DNA. TRBV21-1 is recorded as a pseudogene. CDR3 length: 15 amino acids. CDR3 nucleotide sequence: TGTGCCAGCAGTAAAGGGGAGAGACCCACAGATACGCAGTATTTT. Encoded protein: CASSKGERPTDTQYF.